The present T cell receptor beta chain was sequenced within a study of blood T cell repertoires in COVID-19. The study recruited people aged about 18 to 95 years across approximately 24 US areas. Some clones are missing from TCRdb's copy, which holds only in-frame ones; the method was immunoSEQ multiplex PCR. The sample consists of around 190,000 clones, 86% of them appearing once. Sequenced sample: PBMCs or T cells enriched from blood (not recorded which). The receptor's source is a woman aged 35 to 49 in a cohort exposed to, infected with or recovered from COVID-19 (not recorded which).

CDR3 amino acids: CASSIFRQGLQPQHF. For the CDR3, the DNA is TGTGCCAGTAGTATCTTTCGGCAGGGGCTTCAGCCCCAGCATTTT. The chain employs TRBV19 and TRBJ1-5, with D perhaps matching TRBD1 (6 bases). With 3 bases removed from V and 6 bases from J, the gap between germline ends came to 15 bases. The germline V gene has CDR1 LNHDA and CDR2 SQIVND (reference sequence). The CDR3 has 15 amino acids. Full variable domain (rest looked up from reference TRBV19 and TRBJ1-5): DGGITQSPKYLFRKEGQNVTLSCEQNLNHDAMYWYRQDPGQGLRLIYYSQIVNDFQKGDIAEGYSVSREKKESFPLTVTSAQKNPTAFYLCASSIFRQGLQPQHFGDGTRLSIL.